Shown below are 27 T cell receptor beta chains from a single sample sequenced in a study of T-cell memory formation after mild COVID-19. TCRdb re-called the 5' RACE reads with MiXCR, one entry per CDR3 protein. The table has tens of thousands of distinct CDR3 sequences, around 12% seen once; the top ten hold about 25%. Sequencing was carried out using PBMCs or a T cell subset sorted from them (not recorded which). Receptors originate from a man aged 18 to 30 who had mild COVID-19 (a few samples of this study predate the infection). Cell type and time point are not known.

The V call is TRBV12-3 or TRBV12-4, the J call TRBJ2-7; 9 bases are shared with TRBD1. The trim removed 3 bases at V and 6 bases at J, leaving 9 bases unmatched. CDR3 length: 15 residues. The CDR3, as DNA: TGTGCCAGCAGTTTCTGGACAGGGGTTTCGGGCGAGCAGTACTTC. It yields the protein CASSFWTGVSGEQYF.

This sequence joins TRBV7-9 and TRBJ2-7; 9 bases fit TRBD1. Germline CDR1 and CDR2: SEHNR and FQNEAQ (reference sequence). CDR3 length: 19 amino acids. After removal of 1 base from V and 2 bases from J, the junction contained 15 bases not matched to a gene. The CDR3 region has the DNA TGTGCCAGCAGCTTAGTGGGGCACAGGGGGCTTGGCCCTCCCTACGAGCAGTACTTC. This translates into CASSLVGHRGLGPPYEQYF.

V is TRBV20-1 and J is TRBJ1-5, with 7 bases aligning to TRBD1. The CDR3 is made up of 15 amino acids. The germline gives CDR1 DFQATT, CDR2 SNEGSKA (reference sequence). V dropped 2 bases and J dropped 4; count of bases not matched to a gene: 8. The CDR3 coding sequence is TGCAGTGCTAGAATTCCGTCCAGGGGGAATCAGCCCCAGCATTTT. It is translated as CSARIPSRGNQPQHF.

V and J are TRBV12-3 or TRBV12-4 and TRBJ1-6; the match to TRBD1 covers 7 bases. The ends lost 5 bases at V and 10 bases at J; junction bases unmatched: 5. The CDR3 loop spans 13 amino acids. CDR3 bases: TGTGCCAGCAGTGTAACAGGGGAATCACCCCTCCACTTT. Protein: CASSVTGESPLHF.

This clonotype was seen at least ten times. The chain couples TRBV12-3 or TRBV12-4 to TRBJ1-3; D remains unclear. Trimming took off 5 bases at V and 0 bases at J, with 2 bases between the two ends. The CDR3 has 12 residues. The CDR3 here is CASSLSGNTIYF. DNA for the CDR3: TGTGCCAGCAGTCTCTCTGGAAACACCATATATTTT.

Ten or more counts support this clonotype. V gene TRBV5-6 combines with J gene TRBJ2-3, with D tentatively TRBD2 (5 bases). The ends were cut back, 4 bases at V and 7 bases at J, with 10 bases in the middle. Germline loops: CDR1 SGHDT, CDR2 YYEEEE. CDR3 size: 12 residues. CDR3 sequence reads: CASSDRRYTQYF. The DNA for the CDR3 is TGTGCCAGCAGCGATCGGAGGTATACGCAGTATTTT.

The sample holds many counts of this clonotype. V gene TRBV5-1 combines with J gene TRBJ1-6; D gene ambiguous. CDR1 SGHRS and CDR2 YFSETQ come from the germline V gene. CDR3 length equals 16 residues. V gave up 5 bases and J gave up 0 bases, with 12 bases separating them. CDR3 sequence: CASRPTLGSYNSPLHF. CDR3 bases: TGCGCCAGCAGACCAACGCTAGGCTCCTATAATTCACCCCTCCACTTT. Looking up the rest from reference TRBV5-1 and TRBJ1-6 gives the full variable domain: KAGVTQTPRYLIKTRGQQVTLSCSPISGHRSVSWYQQTPGQGLQFLFEYFSETQRNKGNFPGRFSGRQFSNSRSEMNVSTLELGDSALYLCASRPTLGSYNSPLHFGNGTRLTVT.

As to this clonotype: One base away lies a much larger clone, so this may be a sequencing read error. V usage is TRBV4-3 and J usage is TRBJ1-1, with D uncertain. CDR1 is LGHNA and CDR2 is YSLEER in the germline V gene. The CDR3 has 9 amino acids. The CDR3 protein is CASIPEALF. The CDR3 DNA reads TGCGCCAGCATCCCCGAAGCTTTATTT.

At least ten counts were recorded for this clonotype. J is TRBJ2-3 and V is TRBV5-6; D is undetermined. The CDR3 is 15 residues long. V was trimmed by 2 bases and J by 3 bases, leaving 13 bases between them. Looked up from germline, CDR1 is SGHDT and CDR2 is YYEEEE. The CDR3 nucleotides are TGTGCCAGCAGCTTTGAGACACTACTTACAGATACGCAGTATTTT. Its translation: CASSFETLLTDTQYF.

This clonotype was detected a few times. This chain connects TRBV4-3 to TRBJ1-2; D not resolved. V was pared by 2 bases and J by 0 bases, with 10 bases between. CDR3 length equals 15 residues. The V gene's germline CDR1 is LGHNA and CDR2 YSLEER. CDR3 sequence (DNA): TGCGCCAGCAGCCAACTCGGAGGGACTAACTATGGCTACACCTTC. Protein: CASSQLGGTNYGYTF.

The chain uses TRBV6-1 and TRBJ2-7; 7 bases are shared with TRBD1. The length of the CDR3 is 13 residues. The germline V gene has CDR1 MNHNS and CDR2 SASEGT. V gave up 2 bases and J gave up 7 bases; unmatched junction bases: 5. CDR3 sequence: CASSERQGREQYV. The CDR3 coding sequence is TGTGCCAGCAGTGAAAGACAGGGTAGGGAGCAGTACGTC.

This clonotype was detected a few times. The CDR3 sequence is CASTPSDSNQPQHF. As DNA, the CDR3 is TGTGCCAGCACTCCGAGCGACAGCAATCAGCCCCAGCATTTT. The chain is built from TRBV6-6 and TRBJ1-5; D remains unclear. Germline CDR1 is MNHNY and CDR2 is SVGAGI (reference sequence). The CDR3 is made up of 14 amino acids. Trimming shortened V by 7 bases and J by 1 base, and 11 bases separated the two germline ends.

The chain couples TRBV9 to TRBJ2-5, with 8 bases matching TRBD1. Germline CDR1 is SGDLS and CDR2 is YYNGEE. Germline trimming cut 0 bases from V and 1 base from J; bases unmatched to any gene: 11. The CDR3 contains 18 residues. The CDR3, as DNA: TGTGCCAGCAGCGTAGGAGGGCCGGGGACAGGAGCCCAAGAGACCCAGTACTTC. Encoded protein: CASSVGGPGTGAQETQYF.

V usage is TRBV6-1 and J usage is TRBJ2-6, with D unclear. The CDR3 extends over 15 amino acids. Germline V lookup: CDR1 MNHNS, CDR2 SASEGT. V was shortened by 1 base and J by 0 bases, with 4 bases between the two germline ends. The CDR3 loop is CASSEGGSGANVLTF. For the CDR3, the DNA is TGTGCCAGCAGTGAAGGGGGCTCTGGGGCCAACGTCCTGACTTTC.

The V call is TRBV6-2 or TRBV6-3, the J call TRBJ2-1; 7 bases align to TRBD2. V lost 2 bases, J lost 8 bases, and 6 bases stayed unmatched. Germline lookup yields CDR1 MNHEY and CDR2 SVGEGT. This CDR3 is 14 amino acids long. The CDR3 protein is CASSYGLAADEQFF. The CDR3 DNA is TGTGCCAGCAGTTACGGGCTAGCGGCGGATGAGCAGTTCTTC.

The gene calls are TRBV29-1 and TRBJ2-7; either TRBD1 or TRBD2 may fit D (5 bases each). Per germline, CDR1 SQVTM and CDR2 ANQGSEA. The length of the CDR3 is 12 residues. The germline V and J ends were trimmed by 5 bases and 2 bases, with 10 bases remaining between them. In DNA, the CDR3 is TGCAGCGTTAGGGACCAGCCCTACGAGCAGTACTTC. Its translation: CSVRDQPYEQYF.

This sequence joins TRBV4-1 and TRBJ2-3; 7 bases line up with TRBD1. The CDR3 is made up of 15 amino acids. V trimming: 4 bases; J trimming: 4 bases; junction bases outside the gene matches: 8. CDR1 and CDR2 (germline): MGHRA, YSYEKL. This CDR3 reads CASSRPGTVSDTQYF. CDR3 sequence (DNA): TGCGCCAGCAGCCGTCCCGGGACAGTTTCAGATACGCAGTATTTT.

This clonotype appeared a few times. This rearrangement joins TRBV13 to TRBJ2-2; 9 nucleotides align to TRBD2. The CDR3 length is 17 residues. CDR1 is PRHDT, CDR2 FYEKMQ, per germline (reference sequence). V trimming: 0 bases; J trimming: 5 bases; junction bases outside the gene matches: 7. The CDR3 is CASSLGRRGGRTGELFF. The CDR3 DNA is TGTGCCAGCAGCTTAGGCCGGCGGGGGGGCCGAACCGGGGAGCTGTTTTTT. Filled out from reference TRBV13 and TRBJ2-2, the complete variable domain reads AAGVIQSPRHLIKEKRETATLKCYPIPRHDTVYWYQQGPGQDPQFLISFYEKMQSDKGSIPDRFSAQQFSDYHSELNMSSLELGDSALYFCASSLGRRGGRTGELFFGEGSRLTVL.

In its sample, this clonotype was seen many times. The rearrangement uses TRBV4-2 and TRBJ2-7; D is unclear. Germline CDR1 and CDR2: LGHNA and YNFKEQ. Trimming removed 5 bases from V and 3 bases from J, with 11 bases in between. This CDR3 comprises 13 residues. CDR3 coding DNA: TGTGCCAGCAGCTGGGGATGGAACTACGAGCAGTACTTC. It encodes CASSWGWNYEQYF.

DNA for the CDR3: TGTGCCAGCAGTTACATGGGGGCGTCCACTGAAGCTTTCTTT. Amino acids: CASSYMGASTEAFF. The chain combines TRBV6-5 with TRBJ1-1, with D possibly being TRBD1 (6 bases). The CDR3 is 14 amino acids. V lost 2 bases, J lost 4 bases, and 11 bases lay in between. CDR1 is MNHEY, CDR2 SVGAGI, per germline.

There are a few counts of this clonotype. This chain connects TRBV7-6 to TRBJ2-7; D is unclear. V lost 1 base, J lost 2 bases, and 12 bases lay in between. Germline V lookup: CDR1 SGHVS, CDR2 FNYEAQ. The CDR3 runs 15 residues. CDR3 DNA: TGTGCCAGCAGCTTAGGTTCCGGTCCAACCTACGAGCAGTACGTC. It is translated as CASSLGSGPTYEQYV.

There are a few counts of this clonotype. The chain has TRBV27 and TRBJ1-2; perhaps TRBD1 as D (6 bases). CDR1 MNHEY and CDR2 SMNVEV come from the germline V gene (reference sequence). The CDR3 covers 13 residues. The V end was cut by 5 bases, the J end by 8 bases, with 15 bases between. The CDR3 sequence: CASSPRDKMGYTF. CDR3 in DNA: TGTGCCAGCAGTCCTCGGGACAAGATGGGCTACACCTTC.

By its share, this clonotype is medium-sized (0.01 to 0.1%). CDR3 sequence (DNA): TGTGCCAGCAGAACCTACAGGGGGGAATCCTACAATGAGCAGTTCTTC. Its protein is CASRTYRGESYNEQFF. The chain couples TRBV6-2 or TRBV6-3 to TRBJ2-1; 8 positions match TRBD1. The V and J ends lost 6 bases and 1 base, in that order; junction bases with no gene match: 8. The CDR3 runs to 16 residues. Germline V gene data show CDR1 as MNHEY and CDR2 as SVGEGT.

The chain joins TRBV15 to TRBJ2-5, with D unresolved. V was pared by 0 bases and J by 6 bases, with 14 bases between. The germline gives CDR1 LNHNV, CDR2 YYDKDF (reference sequence). The CDR3 spans 15 residues. CDR3 DNA: TGTGCCACCAGCAGAGATCACAGACCTGAGAAGACCCAGTACTTC. This gives the protein CATSRDHRPEKTQYF.

CDR3 sequence: CASSYANTGQGAGYTF. In DNA, the CDR3 is TGTGCCAGCAGTTATGCCAATACCGGACAGGGAGCTGGCTACACCTTC. J is TRBJ1-2 and V is TRBV12-3 or TRBV12-4; 8 positions match TRBD1. There are 16 residues in the CDR3. J lost 7 bases, V lost 4 bases, and 14 bases had no gene match.

This clonotype was counted a few times. The chain joins TRBV4-3 to TRBJ2-5; TRBD2 agrees at 9 bases. V shed 3 bases and J 4 bases; nucleotides not matched to a gene: 12. The CDR3 runs 17 residues. CDR1 LGHNA and CDR2 YSLEER come from the germline V gene. CDR3 nucleotides: TGCGCCAGCAGCCACCTCAACGAAGCGGGGGGAGTAGAGACCCAGTACTTC. It translates to CASSHLNEAGGVETQYF.

V is TRBV5-1 and J is TRBJ1-6, with 7 bases matching TRBD1. This CDR3 is 16 amino acids long. J gave up 9 bases and V 3 bases, and 12 bases lay outside the gene matches. CDR1 and CDR2 from the germline V gene are SGHRS and YFSETQ. The CDR3 bases are TGCGCCAGCAGCTCGAACCAACAGGGGCGGGTTTCACCCCTCCACTTT. The encoded protein is CASSSNQQGRVSPLHF.